This TCR beta chain was captured in a study of OX40 agonist ivuxolimab in advanced cancers. Study in general: Administration of intravenous ivuxolimab to patients occurred every 2 weeks at 0.01 to 10 mg/kg.

The method was immunoSEQ multiplex PCR; TCRdb's version includes in-frame clones alone and lacks a portion of them. The table has 48,000 or so clones, around 87% seen once. Between the trimmed V and J ends, which lost 3 bases and 6 bases, there was a span of 14 bases. The CDR3 sequence is 13 residues long. CDR1 SQVTM and CDR2 ANQGSEA come from the germline V gene. The specimen was CD4+ or CD8+ T cells sorted from blood, collected in a trial of the OX40 agonist ivuxolimab. The chain couples TRBV29-1 to TRBJ2-5; D may be TRBD1 or TRBD2 (5 bases each). This receptor was taken from an adult with an advanced solid tumor such as melanoma, head and neck, liver or kidney cancer. This CDR3 is CSVDPGSRKTQYF. Here the CDR3 DNA reads TGCAGCGTTGACCCAGGGAGTAGAAAGACCCAGTACTTC.